Below are 9 T cell receptor beta chains sequenced from a single sample in a study of shared clonotypes between healthy human individuals. Sequencing used immunoSEQ multiplex PCR; TCRdb keeps in-frame clones, though not all of them. The sample lists around 1,900,000 clones, 93% occurring once. Terminally differentiated effector memory CD45RA+ cells were excluded from the naive CD8 cells, which were CD45RO-negative and positively selected for CCR7. What was sequenced was naive CD8+ T cells from PBMCs. These receptors came from a young man in good health. Some clones in this sample may be carry-over from other donors' samples.

This chain connects TRBV18 to TRBJ2-5; 10 bases fit TRBD1. J lost 1 base, V lost 3 bases, and 5 bases had no gene match. The CDR3 spans 16 residues. Germline CDR1 KGHSH, CDR2 LQKENI. CDR3 region: CASSPWDRGIQETQYF. As DNA, the CDR3 is TGTGCCAGCTCACCCTGGGACAGGGGTATCCAAGAGACCCAGTACTTC.

The chain carries TRBV7-9 and TRBJ2-7; 12 nucleotides agree with TRBD2. The CDR3 length is 15 residues. Germline assignment: CDR1 SEHNR and CDR2 FQNEAQ (reference sequence). V lost 4 bases and J lost 3; bases outside the gene matches: 4. The chain's CDR3 is CASSSLAGGYYEQYF. The CDR3 nucleotides read TGTGCCAGCAGCTCTCTAGCGGGAGGGTACTACGAGCAGTACTTC.

The J gene is TRBJ2-1, the V gene TRBV5-1; 11 nucleotides agree with TRBD2. This CDR3 contains 19 residues. Germline CDR1 reads SGHRS; CDR2 reads YFSETQ. The trim removed 1 base at V and 4 bases at J, leaving 13 bases unmatched. Written as DNA, the CDR3 is TGCGCCAGCAGCTTGACAACTAGCGGGAGAACACCACGATACAATGAGCAGTTCTTC. Protein sequence: CASSLTTSGRTPRYNEQFF.

With regard to this clone: Within the sample, other DNA sequences also encode this same CDR3. This chain connects TRBV18 to TRBJ1-4; D gene unclear. The V end lost 3 bases, the J end lost 5 bases, and 19 bases lay between the germline ends. This CDR3 contains 17 residues. The germline gives CDR1 KGHSH, CDR2 LQKENI. The CDR3 protein is CASSPGSPSMINEKLFF. In DNA form, the CDR3 reads TGTGCCAGCTCACCGGGCTCGCCTTCCATGATCAATGAAAAACTGTTTTTT.

This chain links TRBV5-1 with TRBJ2-7, with 10 bases that match TRBD1. Germline V CDR1 and CDR2: SGHRS, YFSETQ. CDR3 size: 15 residues. V was pared by 4 bases and J by 4 bases, with 8 bases of the junction left unmatched. CDR3 DNA sequence: TGCGCCAGCAGCAAACCGGGACAGGGGCATTACGAGCAGTACTTC. Protein product: CASSKPGQGHYEQYF.

Details on this clone: Other DNA sequences in the same sample also yield this CDR3. The rearrangement joins TRBV5-6 to TRBJ1-1; no definite D call. Trimming removed 0 bases from V and 1 base from J, with 7 bases in between. CDR1 SGHDT and CDR2 YYEEEE come from the germline V gene. This CDR3 spans 14 amino acids. The CDR3 loop reads CASSLGGRNTEAFF. The CDR3 region has the DNA TGTGCCAGCAGCTTGGGAGGCCGGAACACTGAAGCTTTCTTT.

This rearrangement joins TRBV28 to TRBJ2-7; possibly TRBD1 or TRBD2 for D (6 bases each). The V end lost 3 bases, the J end lost 3 bases, and 18 bases lay between the germline ends. The V gene's germline CDR1 is MDHEN and CDR2 SYDVKM. The CDR3 totals 16 residues. As DNA, the CDR3 is TGTGCCAGCAGTTTGACCGCGGGACAAATCAACTACGAGCAGTACTTC. Its protein product is CASSLTAGQINYEQYF.

The chain employs TRBV13 and TRBJ2-1, with 11 bases fitting TRBD2. After removal of 5 bases from V and 6 bases from J, the junction contained 6 bases not matched to a gene. This CDR3 is 15 amino acids long. Germline CDR1 PRHDT, CDR2 FYEKMQ (reference sequence). DNA for the CDR3: TGTGCCAGCAGCCCCCGACTAGCGGGACGCAATGAGCAGTTCTTC. Translation: CASSPRLAGRNEQFF.

This clone was found a few times. The genes are TRBV7-2 and TRBJ1-2; D unresolved. Looked up from germline, CDR1 is SGHTA and CDR2 is FQGNSA. CDR3 length equals 13 residues. V shed 0 bases and J shed 4 bases, with 6 bases lying between them. CDR3 in amino acids: CASSLAIPYGYTF. The DNA of the CDR3 is TGTGCCAGCAGCTTAGCGATACCCTATGGCTACACCTTC.